What follows are 25 T cell receptor beta chains derived from one specimen sequenced in a study of T cells in Graves' hyperthyroidism and ophthalmopathy. Researchers took RNA transcripts and amplified the TCR beta CDR3 regions from them. RT-PCR in the first round (using the HTBI primer set) targeted the TCR CDR3. TCRdb re-derived calls from the multiplex PCR reads in MiXCR, one entry per CDR3 protein. The data hold roughly 840,000 distinct CDR3 sequences, with 38% observed a single time. The sequenced material came from blood. These TCRs come from a young man with Graves' hyperthyroidism.

The V gene is TRBV5-6, the J gene TRBJ2-5, with D possibly TRBD1 on 6 matching bases. The CDR3 consists of 17 residues. Looked up from germline, CDR1 is SGHDT and CDR2 is YYEEEE. Trimming took 1 base from V and 4 from J, leaving 20 bases between them. The CDR3 coding sequence is TGTGCCAGCAGCTTGAGGGTGACAGGCTCCTTGGGAGAGACCCAGTACTTC. It is translated as CASSLRVTGSLGETQYF. Filled out from reference TRBV5-6 and TRBJ2-5, the complete variable domain reads DAGVTQSPTHLIKTRGQQVTLRCSPKSGHDTVSWYQQALGQGPQFIFQYYEEEERQRGNFPDRFSGHQFPNYSSELNVNALLLGDSALYLCASSLRVTGSLGETQYFGPGTRLLVL.

The gene calls are TRBV10-2 and TRBJ1-2; 10 bases are shared with TRBD1. V shed 2 bases and J 8 bases; nucleotides not matched to a gene: 5. The V gene's germline CDR1 is WSHSY and CDR2 SAAADI. The CDR3 length is 14 residues. In DNA, the CDR3 is TGCGCCAGCAGTGAGACGGGACAGGGGAGCGGCTACACCTTC. As protein: CASSETGQGSGYTF.

This clonotype was counted many times. Its ends do not fully match the called genes, so a read error is possible. CDR3 residues: CAISENSNEQYF. The CDR3, as DNA: TGTGCCATCAGTGAGAACTCCAACGAGCAGTACTTC. The chain joins TRBV10-3 to TRBJ2-7; D not resolved. CDR3 length equals 12 residues. The V gene's germline CDR1 is ENHRY and CDR2 SYGVKD.

The rearrangement uses TRBV4-3 and TRBJ1-5, with D tentatively TRBD1 (6 bases). Germline values: CDR1 LGHNA, CDR2 YSLEER. This CDR3 is built from 15 residues. With 1 base removed from V and 5 bases from J, the gap between germline ends came to 12 bases. The CDR3 region is CASSQGQQGHQPQHF. The CDR3 DNA sequence: TGCGCCAGCAGCCAAGGACAGCAGGGGCATCAGCCCCAGCATTTT.

This clonotype was seen more than once but under ten times. This sequence joins TRBV15 and TRBJ2-7; D remains ambiguous. CDR3 length: 15 amino acids. Germline assignment: CDR1 LNHNV and CDR2 YYDKDF (reference sequence). V lost 4 bases and J lost 7, with 20 bases in between. The CDR3 DNA reads TGTGCCACCAGCAAGCCCCCGGGTTCCTTCGAGGAGCAGTACTTC. Protein product: CATSKPPGSFEEQYF.

On this clonotype itself: The conserved final phenylalanine or tryptophan is absent from the CDR3, which likely points to a read error. The DNA of the CDR3 is TGCAGCGTTGCCCAGGGTAGAGAGACCCAGTACTCC. Amino acid sequence: CSVAQGRETQYS. The V call is TRBV29-1, the J call TRBJ2-5, with D possibly being TRBD1 (5 bases). The CDR3 consists of 12 residues. The germline V gene encodes CDR1 SQVTM and CDR2 ANQGSEA. Trimming cost V 4 bases and J 4 bases, with 10 bases left between them.

In its sample, this clonotype was seen many times. This chain's CDR3 is CASSELTYEQYF. The CDR3 nucleotides are TGTGCCAGCAGCGAACTAACCTACGAGCAGTACTTC. This chain links TRBV2 with TRBJ2-7; D unclear. V lost 6 bases, J lost 2 bases, and 8 bases lay in between. The CDR3 extends over 12 amino acids. Germline V gene lookup returns CDR1 SNHLY and CDR2 FYNNEI.

V gene TRBV12-3 or TRBV12-4 combines with J gene TRBJ1-5, with a possible D match to TRBD1 (6 bases). The CDR3 totals 16 residues. V gave up 1 base and J gave up 8 bases, with 18 bases separating them. DNA for the CDR3: TGTGCCAGCAGTTTAGAACAGGGCAAACTAATCAAGCCCCAGCATTTT. Translated, it gives CASSLEQGKLIKPQHF.

The chain uses TRBV25-1 and TRBJ2-5, with D perhaps matching TRBD1 or TRBD2 (5 bases each). This CDR3 region has 15 residues. Looked up from germline, CDR1 is MGHDK and CDR2 is SYGVNS. Trimming pared 7 bases from V and 5 bases from J, leaving 20 bases between. The chain's CDR3 is CASMSHRDPWETQYF. Here the CDR3 DNA reads TGTGCCAGCATGTCTCACCGGGACCCATGGGAGACCCAGTACTTC.

V gene TRBV20-1 combines with J gene TRBJ1-1; no firm D call. CDR1 DFQATT and CDR2 SNEGSKA come from the germline V gene (reference sequence). Trimming stripped 2 bases from V and 0 bases from J, with 7 bases between. The CDR3 contains 13 residues. The CDR3 sequence is CSARRQLNTEAFF. The CDR3 DNA reads TGCAGTGCTAGACGGCAGCTGAACACTGAAGCTTTCTTT.

This chain links TRBV11-3 with TRBJ1-4, with TRBD1 matching over 7 bases. Germline V gene lookup returns CDR1 SGHNT and CDR2 YENEEA. The CDR3 consists of 15 residues. The J segment lost 7 bases and the V segment lost 6 bases, leaving 11 bases of the junction unmatched. This CDR3 reads CASSLEGGGTEKLFF. CDR3 bases: TGTGCCAGCAGTCTCGAGGGAGGGGGCACTGAAAAACTGTTTTTT. The full variable domain, in which reference TRBV11-3 and TRBJ1-4 provide the parts outside the CDR3, is EAGVVQSPRYKIIEKKQPVAFWCNPISGHNTLYWYLQNLGQGPELLIRYENEEAVDDSQLPKDRFSAERLKGVDSTLKIQPAELGDSAVYLCASSLEGGGTEKLFFGSGTQLSVL.

Note on this clonotype: This may be a read error: a much more frequent sequence differs by one nucleotide. The chain links TRBV5-1 to TRBJ1-1; D is uncertain. The CDR3 runs 14 residues. Germline lookup yields CDR1 SGHRS and CDR2 YFSETQ. The CDR3, as DNA: TGTGCCAGCAGCTCCGTGCAGACCCGCACTGAAGCTTTCTTT. Amino acids: CASSSVQTRTEAFF.

The chain links TRBV4-3 to TRBJ2-7, with D perhaps TRBD2 (5 bases). V gave up 0 bases and J gave up 2 bases, with 11 bases separating them. The CDR3 spans 15 residues. CDR1 and CDR2 (germline): LGHNA, YSLEER. The CDR3 loop reads CASSQERARAYEQYF. The CDR3 region has the DNA TGCGCCAGCAGCCAAGAGAGGGCGAGGGCCTACGAGCAGTACTTC.

Details on this clonotype: The conserved final phenylalanine or tryptophan is absent from the CDR3, which likely points to a read error. The V gene is TRBV20-1, the J gene TRBJ1-1; the D is unclear. CDR1 and CDR2 (germline): DFQATT, SNEGSKA (reference sequence). V was pared by 1 base and J by 1 base, with 25 bases between. The CDR3 is made up of 19 amino acids. CDR3 protein: CSARGVTDGNPTRNTEAFL. CDR3 DNA sequence: TGCAGTGCTAGAGGGGTCACTGACGGAAACCCCACCCGGAACACTGAAGCTTTCCTT.

This chain uses TRBV7-2 with TRBJ1-3; D call uncertain. CDR3 length equals 13 residues. The germline V gene encodes CDR1 SGHTA and CDR2 FQGNSA. V was shortened by 8 bases and J by 3 bases, with 11 bases between the two germline ends. CDR3 region: CASSMGYGNTIYF. DNA for the CDR3: TGTGCCAGCTCAATGGGATATGGAAACACCATATATTTT.

The V and J genes are TRBV3-1 and TRBJ2-2, with 8 bases identical to TRBD2. V trimming: 7 bases; J trimming: 2 bases; junction bases outside the gene matches: 6. Germline V lookup: CDR1 LGHDT, CDR2 YNNKEL (reference sequence). This CDR3 region has 15 residues. The CDR3 DNA sequence: TGTGCCAGCAAAAGCGGGGGCCTTAACACCGGGGAGCTGTTTTTT. It codes for CASKSGGLNTGELFF.

Ten or more counts support this clonotype. This chain uses TRBV29-1 with TRBJ1-1, with D maybe TRBD1 (5 bases). Germline values: CDR1 SQVTM, CDR2 ANQGSEA. The CDR3 totals 11 residues. Trimming took off 4 bases at V and 6 bases at J, with 9 bases between the two ends. As DNA, the CDR3 is TGCAGCGTTGTGGGGGGGGCTGAAGCTTTCTTT. Amino acids: CSVVGGAEAFF.

V and J are TRBV7-6 and TRBJ2-5; possibly TRBD1 or TRBD2 for D (5 bases each). CDR1 and CDR2 (germline): SGHVS, FNYEAQ. The CDR3 runs 15 residues. The ends were cut back, 6 bases at V and 5 bases at J, with 19 bases in the middle. For the CDR3, the DNA is TGTGCCAGCAGTGTAAGTTGGGGACCGGAGGAGACCCAGTACTTC. It translates to CASSVSWGPEETQYF.

This clonotype was detected only a few times. The chain has TRBV6-1 and TRBJ1-5, with D possibly TRBD1 on 6 matching bases. CDR1 is MNHNS and CDR2 is SASEGT in the germline V gene. CDR3 length: 14 amino acids. Deletions cut 7 bases from V and 7 bases from J, with 17 bases between. The CDR3 sequence is CASTLNREEQPQHF. CDR3 coding DNA: TGTGCCAGCACCTTAAACAGGGAGGAACAGCCCCAGCATTTT.

The chain links TRBV29-1 to TRBJ2-7, with a tentative D call TRBD2 (6 bases). CDR1 is SQVTM and CDR2 is ANQGSEA in the germline V gene. The CDR3 sequence is 13 residues long. The V and J ends lost 0 bases and 4 bases respectively, with 10 bases between them. CDR3 nucleotides: TGCAGCGTTGAAGAGATGGCGGGATACGAGCAGTACTTC. This translates into CSVEEMAGYEQYF.

The CDR3 DNA sequence: TGTGCCAGCAGCTCCCAGGGGCAGGGGACTTGGCAGCCCCAGCATTTT. It yields the protein CASSSQGQGTWQPQHF. This chain joins TRBV7-6 and TRBJ1-5; TRBD1 might be the D (6 bases). The V gene lost 4 bases and the J gene lost 7 bases, with 20 bases spanning the gap. The CDR3 has 16 residues. Germline V lookup: CDR1 SGHVS, CDR2 FNYEAQ.

This rearrangement joins TRBV3-1 to TRBJ2-2; D is ambiguous. Trimming took off 7 bases at V and 0 bases at J, with 12 bases between the two ends. The CDR3 length is 15 residues. Germline V gene data show CDR1 as LGHDT and CDR2 as YNNKEL (reference sequence). Here the CDR3 DNA reads TGTGCCAGCACGTCTGATCCTACGAACACCGGGGAGCTGTTTTTT. It is translated as CASTSDPTNTGELFF.

The CDR3, as DNA: TGCGCCAGCAGCCCGAACAGGGGACAAACTGAAGCTTTCTTT. This translates into CASSPNRGQTEAFF. This rearrangement joins TRBV5-1 to TRBJ1-1; TRBD1 matches at 7 bases. CDR3 length: 14 residues. J gave up 5 bases and V 4 bases, and 8 bases lay outside the gene matches. Looked up from germline, CDR1 is SGHRS and CDR2 is YFSETQ.

The genes are TRBV2 and TRBJ1-1; 8 nucleotides agree with TRBD1. Germline CDR1 and CDR2: SNHLY and FYNNEI. This CDR3 is 14 amino acids long. V lost 6 bases and J lost 11; bases outside the gene matches: 14. The CDR3 is CASRNDRGGGDAFF. DNA of the CDR3: TGTGCCAGCAGGAACGACAGGGGCGGGGGGGACGCTTTCTTT.

For this clonotype: A much larger clone differs from this one at a single base, so this may be a read error. V and J are TRBV20-1 and TRBJ2-7; 10 bases are shared with TRBD2. Trimming took 3 bases from V and 6 from J; bases not matched to a gene: 5. The CDR3 totals 13 residues. Germline V gene data show CDR1 as DFQATT and CDR2 as SNEGSKA (reference sequence). CDR3 bases: TGCAGTGCTAGTAGCGGGAGGATGGGCGAGCAGTACTTC. This encodes CSASSGRMGEQYF.